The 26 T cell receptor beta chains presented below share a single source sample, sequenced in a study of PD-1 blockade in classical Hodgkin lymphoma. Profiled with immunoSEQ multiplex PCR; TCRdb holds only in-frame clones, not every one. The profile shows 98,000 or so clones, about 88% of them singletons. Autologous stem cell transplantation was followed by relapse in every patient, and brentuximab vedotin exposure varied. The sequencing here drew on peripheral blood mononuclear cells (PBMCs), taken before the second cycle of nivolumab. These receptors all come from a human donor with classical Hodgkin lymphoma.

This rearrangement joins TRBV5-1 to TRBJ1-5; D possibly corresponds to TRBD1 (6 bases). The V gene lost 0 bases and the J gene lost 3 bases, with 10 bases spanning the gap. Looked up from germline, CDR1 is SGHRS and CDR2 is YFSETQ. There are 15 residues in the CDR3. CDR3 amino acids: CASSLGGTTNQPQHF. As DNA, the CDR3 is TGCGCCAGCAGCTTGGGGGGGACAACCAATCAGCCCCAGCATTTT.

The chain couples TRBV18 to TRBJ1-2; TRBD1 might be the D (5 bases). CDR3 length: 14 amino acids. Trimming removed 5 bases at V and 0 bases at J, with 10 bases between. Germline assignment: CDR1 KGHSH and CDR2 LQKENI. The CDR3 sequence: CASSLDSTNYGYTF. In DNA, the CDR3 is TGTGCCAGCTCATTAGACAGTACTAACTATGGCTACACCTTC. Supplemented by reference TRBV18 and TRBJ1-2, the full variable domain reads NAGVMQNPRHLVRRRGQEARLRCSPMKGHSHVYWYRQLPEEGLKFMVYLQKENIIDESGMPKERFSAEFPKEGPSILRIQQVVRGDSAAYFCASSLDSTNYGYTFGSGTRLTVV.

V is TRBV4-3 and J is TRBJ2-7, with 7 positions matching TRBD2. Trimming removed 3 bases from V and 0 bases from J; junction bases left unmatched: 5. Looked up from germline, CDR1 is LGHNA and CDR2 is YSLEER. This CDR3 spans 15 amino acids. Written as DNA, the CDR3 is TGCGCCAGCAGCCATTCTAGCGGCGTCTCCTACGAGCAGTACTTC. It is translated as CASSHSSGVSYEQYF.

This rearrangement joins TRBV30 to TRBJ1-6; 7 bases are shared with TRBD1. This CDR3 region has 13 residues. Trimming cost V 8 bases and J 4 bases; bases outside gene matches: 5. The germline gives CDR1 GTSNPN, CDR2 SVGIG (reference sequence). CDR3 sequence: CAGVGQYNSPLHF. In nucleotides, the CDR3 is TGTGCCGGCGTGGGACAGTATAATTCACCCCTCCACTTT.

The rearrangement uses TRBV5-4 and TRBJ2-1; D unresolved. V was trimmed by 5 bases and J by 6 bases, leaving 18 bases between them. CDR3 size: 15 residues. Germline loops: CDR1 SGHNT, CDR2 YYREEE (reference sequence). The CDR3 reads CASSPSSILGNEQFF. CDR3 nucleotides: TGTGCCAGCAGTCCTTCTTCTATCTTGGGCAATGAGCAGTTCTTC.

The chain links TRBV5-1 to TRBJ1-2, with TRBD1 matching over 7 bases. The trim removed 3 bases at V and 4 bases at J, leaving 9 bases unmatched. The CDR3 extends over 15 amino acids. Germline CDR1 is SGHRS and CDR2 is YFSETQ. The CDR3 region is CASSSQQGTAYGYTF. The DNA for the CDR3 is TGCGCCAGCAGCTCCCAACAGGGGACTGCCTATGGCTACACCTTC.

The DNA for the CDR3 is TGTGCCAGCAAAAGGGGGGGGACAGATACGCAGTATTTT. Protein product: CASKRGGTDTQYF. The chain carries TRBV28 and TRBJ2-3, with D possibly matching TRBD2 (7 bases). Germline V gene sequence: CDR1 MDHEN, CDR2 SYDVKM. CDR3 size: 13 residues. V was clipped by 7 bases and J by 3 bases, with 11 bases between them.

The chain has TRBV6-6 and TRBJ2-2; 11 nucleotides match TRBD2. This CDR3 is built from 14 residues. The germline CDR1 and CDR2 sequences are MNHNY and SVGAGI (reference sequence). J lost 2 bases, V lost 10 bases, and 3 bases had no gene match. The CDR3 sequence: CATGTSGNTGELFF. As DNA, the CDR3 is TGTGCCACCGGGACTAGCGGAAACACCGGGGAGCTGTTTTTT.

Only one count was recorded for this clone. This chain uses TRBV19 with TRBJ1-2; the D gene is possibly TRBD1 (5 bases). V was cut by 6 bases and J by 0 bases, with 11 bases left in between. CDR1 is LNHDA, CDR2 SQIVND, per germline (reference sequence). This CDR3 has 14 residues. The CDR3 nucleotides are TGTGCCAGTAGGGGGACCGCAGCTAACTATGGCTACACCTTC. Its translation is CASRGTAANYGYTF.

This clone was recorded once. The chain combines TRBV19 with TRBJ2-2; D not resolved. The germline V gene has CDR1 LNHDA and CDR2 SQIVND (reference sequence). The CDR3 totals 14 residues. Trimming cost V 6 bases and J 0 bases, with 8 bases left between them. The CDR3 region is CASRAGTNTGELFF. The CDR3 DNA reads TGTGCCAGTAGGGCTGGTACGAACACCGGGGAGCTGTTTTTT.

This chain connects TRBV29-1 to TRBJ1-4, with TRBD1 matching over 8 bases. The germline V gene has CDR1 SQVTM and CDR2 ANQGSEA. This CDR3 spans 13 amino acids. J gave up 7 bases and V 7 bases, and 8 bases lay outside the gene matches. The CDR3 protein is CSAGQGWGEKLFF. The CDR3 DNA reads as TGCAGCGCCGGACAGGGATGGGGTGAAAAACTGTTTTTT. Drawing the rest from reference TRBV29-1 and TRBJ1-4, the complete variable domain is SAVISQKPSRDICQRGTSLTIQCQVDSQVTMMFWYRQQPGQSLTLIATANQGSEATYESGFVIDKFPISRPNLTFSTLTVSNMSPEDSSIYLCSAGQGWGEKLFFGSGTQLSVL.

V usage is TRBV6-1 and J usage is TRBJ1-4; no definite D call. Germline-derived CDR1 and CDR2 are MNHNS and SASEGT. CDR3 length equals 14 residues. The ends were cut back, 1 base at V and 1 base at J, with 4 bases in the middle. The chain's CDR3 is CASSEVGTNEKLFF. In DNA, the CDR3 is TGTGCCAGCAGTGAAGTGGGAACTAATGAAAAACTGTTTTTT.

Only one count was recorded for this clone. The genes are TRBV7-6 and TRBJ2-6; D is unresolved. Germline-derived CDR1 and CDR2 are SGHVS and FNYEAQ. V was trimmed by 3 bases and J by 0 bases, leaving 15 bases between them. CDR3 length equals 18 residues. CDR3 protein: CASSFGVGKGSGANVLTF. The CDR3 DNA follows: TGTGCCAGCAGCTTTGGTGTAGGGAAGGGCTCTGGGGCCAACGTCCTGACTTTC.

The CDR3 here is CASSISRGNYEQYF. Written as DNA, the CDR3 is TGTGCCAGTAGTATAAGTCGGGGAAACTACGAGCAGTACTTC. The J gene is TRBJ2-7, the V gene TRBV19; perhaps TRBD2 as D (5 bases). CDR3 length: 14 residues. V gave up 2 bases and J gave up 3 bases, with 11 bases separating them. Looked up from germline, CDR1 is LNHDA and CDR2 is SQIVND (reference sequence).

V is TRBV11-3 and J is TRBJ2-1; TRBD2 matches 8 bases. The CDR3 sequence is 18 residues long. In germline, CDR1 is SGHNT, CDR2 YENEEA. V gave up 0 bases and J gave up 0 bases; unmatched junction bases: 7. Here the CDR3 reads CASSLDGASGSSYNEQFF. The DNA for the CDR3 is TGTGCCAGCAGCTTAGATGGTGCTAGCGGGTCCTCCTACAATGAGCAGTTCTTC.

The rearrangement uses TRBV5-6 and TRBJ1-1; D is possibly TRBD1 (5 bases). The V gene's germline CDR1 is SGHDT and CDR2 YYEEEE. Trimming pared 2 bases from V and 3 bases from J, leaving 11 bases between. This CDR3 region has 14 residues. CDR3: CASSFYGGDTEAFF. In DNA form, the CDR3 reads TGTGCCAGCAGCTTTTATGGGGGGGACACTGAAGCTTTCTTT.

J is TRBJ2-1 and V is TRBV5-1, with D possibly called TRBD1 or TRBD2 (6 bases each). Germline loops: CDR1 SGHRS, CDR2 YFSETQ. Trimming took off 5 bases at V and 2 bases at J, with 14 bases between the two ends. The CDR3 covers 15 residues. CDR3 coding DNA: TGCGCCAGCAGACCGGGGGCTAGCGCCTACAATGAGCAGTTCTTC. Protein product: CASRPGASAYNEQFF.

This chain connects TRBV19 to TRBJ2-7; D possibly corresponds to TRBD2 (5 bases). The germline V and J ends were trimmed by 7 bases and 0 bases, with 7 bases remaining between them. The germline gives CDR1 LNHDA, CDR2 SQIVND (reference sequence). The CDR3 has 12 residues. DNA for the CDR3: TGTGCCAGTACGGGGTACTCCTACGAGCAGTACTTC. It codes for CASTGYSYEQYF. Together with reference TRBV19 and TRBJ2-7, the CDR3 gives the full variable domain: DGGITQSPKYLFRKEGQNVTLSCEQNLNHDAMYWYRQDPGQGLRLIYYSQIVNDFQKGDIAEGYSVSREKKESFPLTVTSAQKNPTAFYLCASTGYSYEQYFGPGTRLTVT.

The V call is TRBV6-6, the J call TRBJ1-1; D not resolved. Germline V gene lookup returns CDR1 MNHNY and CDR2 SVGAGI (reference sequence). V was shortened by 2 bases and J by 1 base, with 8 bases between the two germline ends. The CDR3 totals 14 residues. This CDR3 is CASSYLARNTEAFF. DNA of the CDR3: TGTGCCAGCAGTTACCTTGCGAGGAACACTGAAGCTTTCTTT.

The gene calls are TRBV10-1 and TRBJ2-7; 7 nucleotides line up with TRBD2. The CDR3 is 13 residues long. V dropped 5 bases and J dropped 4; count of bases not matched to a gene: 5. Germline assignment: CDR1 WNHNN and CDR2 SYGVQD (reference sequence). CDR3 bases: TGCGCCAGCAGTTGGACTAGTATTTACGAGCAGTACTTC. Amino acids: CASSWTSIYEQYF.

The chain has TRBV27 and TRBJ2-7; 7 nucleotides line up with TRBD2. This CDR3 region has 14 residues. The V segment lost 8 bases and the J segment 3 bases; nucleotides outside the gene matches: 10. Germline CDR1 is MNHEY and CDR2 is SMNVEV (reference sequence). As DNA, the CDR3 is TGTGCCAGCCGCCCGGGGGGACGGATCTACGAGCAGTACTTC. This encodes CASRPGGRIYEQYF.

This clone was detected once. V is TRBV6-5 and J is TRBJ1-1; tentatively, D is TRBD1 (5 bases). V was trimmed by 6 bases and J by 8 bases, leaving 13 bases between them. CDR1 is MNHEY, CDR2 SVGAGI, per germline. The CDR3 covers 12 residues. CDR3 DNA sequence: TGTGCCAGCAGGGACATGGCAGGGGAAGCTTTCTTT. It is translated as CASRDMAGEAFF.

CDR3 nucleotide sequence: TGTGCCTGGAGTGGTGGGGCGGGAGGGCTTTATAGCACAGATACGCAGTATTTT. Protein product: CAWSGGAGGLYSTDTQYF. The chain uses TRBV30 and TRBJ2-3, with 9 bases lining up with TRBD2. This CDR3 is built from 18 residues. Germline V gene lookup returns CDR1 GTSNPN and CDR2 SVGIG (reference sequence). The J segment lost 0 bases and the V segment lost 1 base, leaving 11 bases of the junction unmatched.

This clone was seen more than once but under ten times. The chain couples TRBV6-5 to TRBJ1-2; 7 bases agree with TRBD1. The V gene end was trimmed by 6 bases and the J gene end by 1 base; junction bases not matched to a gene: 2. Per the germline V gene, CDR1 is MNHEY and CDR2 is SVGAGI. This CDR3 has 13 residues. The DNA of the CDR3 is TGTGCCAGCAGGTGGGACAGTAACTATGGCTACACCTTC. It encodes CASRWDSNYGYTF.

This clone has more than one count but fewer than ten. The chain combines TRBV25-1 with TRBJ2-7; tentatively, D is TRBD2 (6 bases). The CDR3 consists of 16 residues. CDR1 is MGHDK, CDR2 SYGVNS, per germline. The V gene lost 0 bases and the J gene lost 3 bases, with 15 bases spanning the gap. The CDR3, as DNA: TGTGCCAGCAGTGAATATGGACCGGGAGAGAACTACGAGCAGTACTTC. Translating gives CASSEYGPGENYEQYF.

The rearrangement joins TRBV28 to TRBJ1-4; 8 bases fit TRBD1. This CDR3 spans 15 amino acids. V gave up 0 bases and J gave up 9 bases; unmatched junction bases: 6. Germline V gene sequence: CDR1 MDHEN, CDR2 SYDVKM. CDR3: CASSLWQGADQKLFF. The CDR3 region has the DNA TGTGCCAGCAGTTTATGGCAGGGGGCGGATCAAAAACTGTTTTTT.